This T cell receptor beta chain was captured by sequencing in a study of prognosis after radiotherapy for stage I lung cancer. Trimming shortened V by 4 bases and J by 2 bases, and 9 bases separated the two germline ends. The length of the CDR3 is 14 residues. CDR1 is SGHTA, CDR2 FQGNSA, per germline. The TCR beta CDR3 region was amplified from genomic DNA, with two rounds of multiplex PCR being used for the amplification. Gene-specific primers for each TRBV and TRBJ gene drove first-round PCR. Via MiXCR, TCRdb re-called the multiplex PCR reads, giving one row per CDR3 protein. The data contain roughly 30,000 distinct CDR3 sequences, approximately 51% of them singletons. This clonotype was detected many times.

The sequence came from a donor aged 50 or older with non-small cell lung cancer. J is TRBJ2-1 and V is TRBV7-2; possibly TRBD1 for D (5 bases). The sample here was PBMCs, taken before or after stereotactic body radiation therapy (not recorded which). The CDR3 reads CASSYRSTYNEQFF. CDR3 nucleotides: TGTGCCAGCAGCTACAGGAGCACCTACAATGAGCAGTTCTTC. The full variable domain, completed using reference TRBV7-2 and TRBJ2-1, is GAGVSQSPSNKVTEKGKDVELRCDPISGHTALYWYRQSLGQGLEFLIYFQGNSAPDKSGLPSDRFSAERTGGSVSTLTIQRTQQEDSAVYLCASSYRSTYNEQFFGPGTRLTVL.